The 27 T cell receptor beta chains given below trace back to one sample, sequenced in a study of T cell repertoires in cytomegalovirus infection (dated by TCRdb to about 2019). The run used an Illumina HiSeq 1500. TCRdb took the public reads, trimmed them with fastp at Q25, ran MiXCR for clone calling and kept in-frame beta chains. Each CDR3 protein gets just one entry, which takes the most common genes and DNA from the rows behind it. The table for this sample lists hundreds of thousands of distinct CDR3 sequences; about 33% of them were counted only once. Around a sixth of the sample belongs to the ten largest clones. Interpreted using the paper, the treatment or condition label stands for: in vitro stimulation with specific CMV peptide epitopes to enrich CMV-specific T cells. The antigens of these receptors remain unknown. Here the sequenced sample was cultured PBMCs, taken from culture after CMV antigen stimulation. The receptor source for this set is a human donor in good health (CMV status not recorded). Some clones in this sample may be carry-over from other donors' samples.

The chain combines TRBV27 with TRBJ1-2; 8 bases map to TRBD1. CDR1 MNHEY and CDR2 SMNVEV come from the germline V gene (reference sequence). CDR3 length: 15 amino acids. V lost 4 bases to trimming and J lost 7 bases; unmatched junction nucleotides: 11. CDR3 sequence: CASSSPDRELSGYTF. The DNA for the CDR3 is TGTGCCAGCAGTTCCCCGGACAGGGAGTTAAGTGGCTACACCTTC.

The sample holds a few counts of this clonotype. CDR3 protein: CASRPGTSLVNEQFF. In DNA form, the CDR3 reads TGTGCCAGCAGACCCGGGACTAGCCTAGTCAATGAGCAGTTCTTC. The chain links TRBV6-2 or TRBV6-3 to TRBJ2-1; 9 positions match TRBD2. Germline values: CDR1 MNHEY, CDR2 SVGEGT. CDR3 length: 15 amino acids. Losses at the gene ends were 6 bases for V and 6 bases for J; bases not matched to a gene: 9.

This clonotype came up a few times. The chain has TRBV7-2 and TRBJ2-7; D gene unclear. The CDR3 consists of 11 residues. Germline V lookup: CDR1 SGHTA, CDR2 FQGNSA. Between the trimmed V and J ends, which lost 3 bases and 5 bases, there was a span of 5 bases. The CDR3 sequence is CASSFRDEQYF. The CDR3 nucleotides read TGTGCCAGCAGCTTTAGAGACGAGCAGTACTTC. Together with reference TRBV7-2 and TRBJ2-7, the CDR3 gives the full variable domain: GAGVSQSPSNKVTEKGKDVELRCDPISGHTALYWYRQSLGQGLEFLIYFQGNSAPDKSGLPSDRFSAERTGGSVSTLTIQRTQQEDSAVYLCASSFRDEQYFGPGTRLTVT.

In this sample, this clonotype turned up many times. The V and J genes are TRBV2 and TRBJ1-6, with 7 bases fitting TRBD1. The CDR3 runs 15 residues. The J segment lost 6 bases and the V segment lost 6 bases, leaving 8 bases of the junction unmatched. The germline V gene encodes CDR1 SNHLY and CDR2 FYNNEI. The CDR3 region is CASSAPAGGNSPLHF. The CDR3 DNA sequence: TGTGCCAGCAGCGCACCCGCAGGGGGTAATTCACCCCTCCACTTT.

V is TRBV20-1 and J is TRBJ2-1; 9 bases are a match to TRBD2. Germline values: CDR1 DFQATT, CDR2 SNEGSKA (reference sequence). CDR3 length: 20 amino acids. J gave up 1 base and V 1 base, and 17 bases lay outside the gene matches. The CDR3 nucleotides read TGCAGTGCTAGAGCCCTATATCTAGCGGGACCTACCGAATCCTACAATGAGCAGTTCTTC. This encodes CSARALYLAGPTESYNEQFF.

This rearrangement joins TRBV7-6 to TRBJ2-1, with 11 bases aligning to TRBD2. The CDR3 is made up of 14 amino acids. Germline V gene sequence: CDR1 SGHVS, CDR2 FNYEAQ. V lost 2 bases to trimming and J lost 9 bases; unmatched junction nucleotides: 3. The CDR3 DNA follows: TGTGCCAGCAGCTTAAGACTAGCGGGGCCTGAGCAGTTCTTC. Translating it yields CASSLRLAGPEQFF.

The chain is built from TRBV11-2 and TRBJ2-1, with TRBD2 identical over 9 bases. Germline values: CDR1 SGHAT, CDR2 FQNNGV. V trimming: 2 bases; J trimming: 6 bases; junction bases outside the gene matches: 5. This CDR3 comprises 15 residues. CDR3 DNA: TGTGCCAGCAGCTTAAGCCTAGCGGGACTCAATGAGCAGTTCTTC. This sequence encodes CASSLSLAGLNEQFF.

This clonotype was seen a few times. The chain combines TRBV6-2 or TRBV6-3 with TRBJ2-5; D is ambiguous. V lost 8 bases and J 2 bases, leaving 21 bases between the germline ends. The CDR3 length is 16 residues. The germline gives CDR1 MNHEY, CDR2 SVGEGT. CDR3 coding DNA: TGTGCCAGCGGTAGAGTTGCGGTAGGCTGGCAAGAGACCCAGTACTTC. The encoded protein is CASGRVAVGWQETQYF.

This clonotype was counted only a few times. The rearrangement links TRBV19 to TRBJ2-7, with TRBD2 matching 7 bases. After removal of 5 bases from V and 0 bases from J, the junction contained 7 bases not matched to a gene. The CDR3 totals 15 residues. From germline, CDR1 is LNHDA and CDR2 SQIVND (reference sequence). This CDR3 reads CASSSGEGVSYEQYF. As DNA, the CDR3 is TGTGCCAGTAGTTCGGGGGAGGGCGTCTCCTACGAGCAGTACTTC.

The J gene is TRBJ2-1, the V gene TRBV20-1; 10 bases are shared with TRBD2. The CDR3 sequence is 14 residues long. V was clipped by 3 bases and J by 2 bases; unmatched bases: 1. In germline, CDR1 is DFQATT, CDR2 SNEGSKA (reference sequence). The CDR3 region has the DNA TGCAGTGCTAGCCTAGCGGGAGCCTACAATGAGCAGTTCTTC. It encodes CSASLAGAYNEQFF.

This clonotype was seen a handful of times. The V call is TRBV19, the J call TRBJ1-2, with D tentatively TRBD1 (5 bases). CDR1 LNHDA and CDR2 SQIVND come from the germline V gene (reference sequence). V was pared by 7 bases and J by 0 bases, with 15 bases between. This CDR3 contains 15 residues. CDR3 residues: CASNEEGPSNYGYTF. The CDR3 region has the DNA TGTGCCAGTAATGAGGAGGGGCCCTCTAACTATGGCTACACCTTC.

The chain joins TRBV12-3 or TRBV12-4 to TRBJ1-1; D is unresolved. V was pared by 5 bases and J by 7 bases, with 8 bases between. This CDR3 region has 11 residues. CDR3 bases: TGTGCCAGCAGTCTAACGGTTGAAGCTTTCTTT. This gives the protein CASSLTVEAFF.

The chain is built from TRBV5-1 and TRBJ2-5, with D possibly being TRBD1 or TRBD2 (5 bases each). Trimming cost V 4 bases and J 4 bases, with 17 bases left between them. The CDR3 runs 15 residues. Germline V gives CDR1 SGHRS, CDR2 YFSETQ. CDR3 amino acids: CASSPGPLQGETQYF. CDR3 in DNA: TGCGCCAGCAGCCCGGGACCCCTCCAGGGAGAGACCCAGTACTTC.

There are many counts of this clonotype. The V gene is TRBV7-2, the J gene TRBJ2-3, with 9 bases lining up with TRBD2. Germline lookup yields CDR1 SGHTA and CDR2 FQGNSA. Trimming cost V 4 bases and J 6 bases; bases outside gene matches: 8. The length of the CDR3 is 15 residues. The CDR3 loop is CASSSLAGYRDTQYF. The CDR3 DNA sequence: TGTGCCAGCAGCTCCCTAGCGGGATATCGGGATACGCAGTATTTT.

The V call is TRBV6-8, the J call TRBJ2-5; the D is unclear. The CDR3 runs to 14 residues. V lost 0 bases, J lost 5 bases, and 10 bases lay in between. The V gene's germline CDR1 is MNHGY and CDR2 SAAAGT. The CDR3: CASSYSGDRETQYF. CDR3 DNA sequence: TGTGCCAGCAGTTACTCTGGCGACCGGGAGACCCAGTACTTC.

V and J are TRBV12-3 or TRBV12-4 and TRBJ1-1, with D perhaps TRBD1 (5 bases). The CDR3 has 16 residues. Trimming removed 5 bases at V and 2 bases at J, with 18 bases between. The CDR3 sequence: CASSLTPGPRNTEAFF. The CDR3 bases are TGTGCCAGCAGTCTAACCCCGGGACCGAGAAACACTGAAGCTTTCTTT.

This clonotype appeared many times. This sequence joins TRBV7-2 and TRBJ2-3; a possible D gene is TRBD2 (5 bases). This CDR3 spans 14 amino acids. The V gene lost 5 bases and the J gene lost 2 bases, with 11 bases spanning the gap. Germline values: CDR1 SGHTA, CDR2 FQGNSA. The CDR3 loop is CASSPRVFTDTQYF. Here the CDR3 DNA reads TGTGCCAGCAGCCCGAGGGTGTTCACAGATACGCAGTATTTT.

The V gene is TRBV19, the J gene TRBJ2-5; TRBD2 might be the D (5 bases). The V gene's germline CDR1 is LNHDA and CDR2 SQIVND (reference sequence). The CDR3 has 13 amino acids. Trimming pared 6 bases from V and 3 bases from J, leaving 11 bases between. The CDR3 is CASSGNGEETQYF. CDR3 sequence (DNA): TGTGCCAGTAGCGGGAATGGAGAAGAGACCCAGTACTTC.

The chain carries TRBV10-3 and TRBJ1-1, with D maybe TRBD1 (6 bases). This CDR3 comprises 14 residues. Deletions cut 4 bases from V and 0 bases from J, with 9 bases between. Germline values: CDR1 ENHRY, CDR2 SYGVKD. CDR3 residues: CAISAGQLNTEAFF. As DNA, the CDR3 is TGTGCCATCAGTGCAGGACAGTTGAACACTGAAGCTTTCTTT.

The J gene is TRBJ2-5, the V gene TRBV7-2, with 14 bases aligning to TRBD2. Germline V lookup: CDR1 SGHTA, CDR2 FQGNSA. CDR3 size: 16 residues. The J segment lost 5 bases and the V segment lost 5 bases, leaving 7 bases of the junction unmatched. As DNA, the CDR3 is TGTGCCAGCAGCCCGACTAGCGGGAGGGCCCGGGAGACCCAGTACTTC. Its translation: CASSPTSGRARETQYF.

This clonotype came up a few times. The CDR3 sequence is CASRQLAGVLNEQFF. CDR3 sequence (DNA): TGTGCCAGCAGACAACTAGCGGGAGTTTTGAATGAGCAGTTCTTC. V and J are TRBV12-3 or TRBV12-4 and TRBJ2-1; 11 nucleotides match TRBD2. The CDR3 length is 15 residues. The V gene end was trimmed by 6 bases and the J gene end by 7 bases; junction bases not matched to a gene: 8.

This clonotype was seen a few times. The chain combines TRBV29-1 with TRBJ2-1, with a possible D match to TRBD2 (5 bases). Germline CDR1 and CDR2: SQVTM and ANQGSEA. There are 13 residues in the CDR3. CDR3 sequence (DNA): TGCAGTTCGGGGTTGGGCGGATACAATGAGCAGTTCTTC. As protein: CSSGLGGYNEQFF.

This clonotype has at least ten counts. The V call is TRBV28, the J call TRBJ1-5; the match to TRBD1 covers 11 bases. Germline lookup yields CDR1 MDHEN and CDR2 SYDVKM. With V trimmed by 5 bases and J by 6 bases, 9 bases remained unmatched. This CDR3 spans 16 amino acids. CDR3 residues: CASSAWTGGGGQPQHF. As DNA, the CDR3 is TGTGCCAGCAGTGCCTGGACAGGGGGCGGCGGTCAGCCCCAGCATTTT.

The rearrangement joins TRBV14 to TRBJ1-2; unclear D gene. The CDR3 contains 14 residues. The germline gives CDR1 SGHDN, CDR2 FVKESK. V gave up 2 bases and J gave up 8 bases, with 15 bases separating them. The chain's CDR3 is CASSQRPFGFGYTF. In DNA form, the CDR3 reads TGTGCCAGCAGCCAAAGACCTTTTGGGTTCGGCTACACCTTC.

The rearrangement links TRBV2 to TRBJ2-7, with a tentative D call TRBD2 (5 bases). Trimming removed 3 bases from V and 8 bases from J, with 14 bases in between. The germline V gene encodes CDR1 SNHLY and CDR2 FYNNEI. This CDR3 is built from 13 residues. This chain's CDR3 is CASSEDSPLKQYV. CDR3 nucleotide sequence: TGTGCCAGCAGTGAGGACTCCCCCTTAAAGCAGTACGTC.

This clonotype was seen a few times. The rearrangement uses TRBV7-9 and TRBJ2-6; D unresolved. Germline V CDR1 and CDR2: SEHNR, FQNEAQ (reference sequence). V was pared by 8 bases and J by 1 base, with 9 bases between. CDR3 size: 14 residues. The CDR3 DNA sequence: TGTGCCAGCGATTTGGGGTCTGGGGCCAACGTCCTGACTTTC. Encoded protein: CASDLGSGANVLTF.

V gene TRBV12-3 or TRBV12-4 combines with J gene TRBJ1-2, with TRBD1 identical over 7 bases. This CDR3 has 14 residues. Germline trimming cut 4 bases from V and 3 bases from J; bases unmatched to any gene: 5. CDR3 DNA sequence: TGTGCCAGCAGTTCCCAGACAGGGTACTATGGCTACACCTTC. Its protein is CASSSQTGYYGYTF.